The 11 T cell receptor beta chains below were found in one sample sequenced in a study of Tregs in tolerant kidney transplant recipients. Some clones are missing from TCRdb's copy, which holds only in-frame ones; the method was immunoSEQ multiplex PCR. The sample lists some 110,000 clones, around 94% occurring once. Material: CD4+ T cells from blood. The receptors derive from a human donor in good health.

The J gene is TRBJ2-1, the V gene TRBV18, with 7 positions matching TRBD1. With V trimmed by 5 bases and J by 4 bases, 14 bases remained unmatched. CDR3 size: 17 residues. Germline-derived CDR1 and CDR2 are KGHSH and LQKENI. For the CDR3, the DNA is TGTGCCAGCTCAACCGTCGGACAGGAGGATGTGTACAATGAGCAGTTCTTC. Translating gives CASSTVGQEDVYNEQFF.

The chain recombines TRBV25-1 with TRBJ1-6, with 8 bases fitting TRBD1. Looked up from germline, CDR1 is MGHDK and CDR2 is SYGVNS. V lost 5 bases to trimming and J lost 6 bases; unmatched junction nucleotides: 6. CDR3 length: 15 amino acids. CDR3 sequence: CASSSRDRINSPLHF. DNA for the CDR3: TGTGCCAGCAGTTCCCGGGACAGGATTAATTCACCCCTCCACTTT.

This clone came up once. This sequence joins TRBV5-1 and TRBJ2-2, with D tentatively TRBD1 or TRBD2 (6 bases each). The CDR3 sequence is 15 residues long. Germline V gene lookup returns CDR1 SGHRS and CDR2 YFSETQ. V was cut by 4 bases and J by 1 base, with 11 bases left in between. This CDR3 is CASSAGHGNTGELFF. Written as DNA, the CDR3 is TGCGCCAGCAGCGCGGGACACGGGAACACCGGGGAGCTGTTTTTT.

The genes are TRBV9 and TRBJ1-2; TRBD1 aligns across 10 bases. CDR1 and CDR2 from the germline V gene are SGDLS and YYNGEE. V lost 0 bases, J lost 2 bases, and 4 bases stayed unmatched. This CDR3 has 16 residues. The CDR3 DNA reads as TGTGCCAGCAGCGTAGTGAGGACAGGGGGAAACTATGGCTACACCTTC. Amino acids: CASSVVRTGGNYGYTF.

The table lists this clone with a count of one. The CDR3 DNA follows: TGTGCCAGCAGCTTTCCTTCGACAGCCGATGAAAAACTGTTTTTT. Amino acids: CASSFPSTADEKLFF. The chain uses TRBV6-5 and TRBJ1-4, with D perhaps TRBD1 (5 bases). The CDR3 loop spans 15 amino acids. V was cut by 6 bases and J by 6 bases, with 17 bases left in between. CDR1 MNHEY and CDR2 SVGAGI come from the germline V gene.

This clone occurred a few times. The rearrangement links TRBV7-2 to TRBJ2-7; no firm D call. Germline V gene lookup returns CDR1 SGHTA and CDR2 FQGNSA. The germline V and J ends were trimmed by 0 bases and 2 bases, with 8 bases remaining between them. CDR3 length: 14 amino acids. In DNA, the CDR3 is TGTGCCAGCAGCTTAGCCCCAGTACCCTACGAGCAGTACTTC. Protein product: CASSLAPVPYEQYF.

DNA for the CDR3: TGTGCCAGCAGCTTCCGGACTAGCGGGGGATTTGACGAGCAGTACTTC. Protein: CASSFRTSGGFDEQYF. The rearrangement joins TRBV13 to TRBJ2-7; TRBD2 aligns across 13 bases. The trim removed 3 bases at V and 5 bases at J, leaving 7 bases unmatched. This CDR3 is 16 amino acids long. Germline CDR1 and CDR2: PRHDT and FYEKMQ (reference sequence).

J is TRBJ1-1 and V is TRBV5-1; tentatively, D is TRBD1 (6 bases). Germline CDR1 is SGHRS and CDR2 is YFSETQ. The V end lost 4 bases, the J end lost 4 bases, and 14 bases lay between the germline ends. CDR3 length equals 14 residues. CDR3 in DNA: TGCGCCAGCAGCCGGGGACACTTAGGCACTGAAGCTTTCTTT. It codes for CASSRGHLGTEAFF.

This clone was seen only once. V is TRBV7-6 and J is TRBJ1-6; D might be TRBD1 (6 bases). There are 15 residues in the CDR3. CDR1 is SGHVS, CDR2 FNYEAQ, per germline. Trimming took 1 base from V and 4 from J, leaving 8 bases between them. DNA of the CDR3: TGTGCCAGCAGCTTAGGGACAGTTTATAATTCACCCCTCCACTTT. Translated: CASSLGTVYNSPLHF. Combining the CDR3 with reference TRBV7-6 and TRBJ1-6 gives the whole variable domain GAGVSQSPRYKVTKRGQDVALRCDPISGHVSLYWYRQALGQGPEFLTYFNYEAQQDKSGLPNDRFSAERPEGSISTLTIQRTEQRDSAMYRCASSLGTVYNSPLHFGNGTRLTVT.

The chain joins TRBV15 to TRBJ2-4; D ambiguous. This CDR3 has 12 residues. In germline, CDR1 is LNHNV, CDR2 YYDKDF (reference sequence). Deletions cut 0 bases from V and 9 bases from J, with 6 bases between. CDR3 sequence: CATSRDSGIQYF. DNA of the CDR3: TGTGCCACCAGCAGAGATTCAGGCATTCAGTACTTC.

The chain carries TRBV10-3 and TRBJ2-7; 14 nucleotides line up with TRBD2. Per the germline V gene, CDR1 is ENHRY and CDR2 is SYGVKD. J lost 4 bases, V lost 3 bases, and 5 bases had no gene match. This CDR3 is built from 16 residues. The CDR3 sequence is CAISDSGLAGGYEQYF. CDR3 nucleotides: TGTGCCATCAGTGACTCCGGACTAGCGGGGGGTTACGAGCAGTACTTC.